The present T cell receptor beta chain was sequenced within a study of blood T cell repertoires in COVID-19. As handled by the study authors: Estimated nucleated cell counts came from reference gene primer amplification. Sequencing was performed with immunoSEQ multiplex PCR; in TCRdb, only in-frame clones are kept and a portion is missing. The D gene and trimming were derived from the DNA, and the V and J assignments and clone size from that table. The sample lists about 51,000 clones; 85% to 95% were seen once. V lost 3 bases and J lost 3; bases outside the gene matches: 5. The CDR3 extends over 15 amino acids. Germline V gene lookup returns CDR1 SGDLS and CDR2 YYNGEE.

The clonotype comes from a man aged 50-60 years with acute or convalescent COVID-19. V and J are TRBV9 and TRBJ2-3, with 9 bases matching TRBD1. Sequenced sample: peripheral blood. This CDR3 reads CASSGGQGFTDTQYF. Written as DNA, the CDR3 is TGTGCCAGCAGCGGGGGACAGGGTTTTACAGATACGCAGTATTTT.